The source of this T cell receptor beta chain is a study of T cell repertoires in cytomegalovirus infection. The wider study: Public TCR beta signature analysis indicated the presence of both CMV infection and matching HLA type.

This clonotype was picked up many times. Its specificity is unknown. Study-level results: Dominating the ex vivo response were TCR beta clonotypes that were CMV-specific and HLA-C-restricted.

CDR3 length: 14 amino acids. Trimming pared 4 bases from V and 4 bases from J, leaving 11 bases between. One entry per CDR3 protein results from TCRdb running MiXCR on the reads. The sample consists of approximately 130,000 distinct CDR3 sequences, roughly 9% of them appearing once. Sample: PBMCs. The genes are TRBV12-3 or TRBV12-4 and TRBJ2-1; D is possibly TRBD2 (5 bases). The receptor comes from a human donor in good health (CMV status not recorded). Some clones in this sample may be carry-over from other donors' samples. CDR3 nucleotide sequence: TGTGCCAGCAGTTCCTTGGACTCTTACAATGAGCAGTTCTTC. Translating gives CASSSLDSYNEQFF.